A single TCR beta chain is shown here with its context. As yet, its antigen is unknown. This specimen belongs to a study of response to subunit inactivated influenza vaccine. TCRdb recomputed calls from the RT-PCR reads with MiXCR, one row per CDR3 protein. The data hold approximately 700,000 distinct CDR3 sequences, with approximately 15% observed a single time. Study-level findings and limits: Each seasonal flu vaccination may recruit only limited new T cells, authors suggested.

Germline values: CDR1 SGHVS, CDR2 FQNEAQ. This CDR3 region has 14 residues. The germline V and J ends were trimmed by 1 base and 3 bases, with 10 bases remaining between them. The clonotype originates from a man aged 50-59 years who received an inactivated influenza vaccine. This specimen consisted of PBMCs from blood, obtained 14 days before vaccination. V gene TRBV7-8 combines with J gene TRBJ2-7; D possibly matches TRBD1 or TRBD2 (5 bases each). DNA of the CDR3: TGTGCCAGCAGCTTAGTTGGGGCGGGCTACGAGCAGTACTTC. Translating it yields CASSLVGAGYEQYF.